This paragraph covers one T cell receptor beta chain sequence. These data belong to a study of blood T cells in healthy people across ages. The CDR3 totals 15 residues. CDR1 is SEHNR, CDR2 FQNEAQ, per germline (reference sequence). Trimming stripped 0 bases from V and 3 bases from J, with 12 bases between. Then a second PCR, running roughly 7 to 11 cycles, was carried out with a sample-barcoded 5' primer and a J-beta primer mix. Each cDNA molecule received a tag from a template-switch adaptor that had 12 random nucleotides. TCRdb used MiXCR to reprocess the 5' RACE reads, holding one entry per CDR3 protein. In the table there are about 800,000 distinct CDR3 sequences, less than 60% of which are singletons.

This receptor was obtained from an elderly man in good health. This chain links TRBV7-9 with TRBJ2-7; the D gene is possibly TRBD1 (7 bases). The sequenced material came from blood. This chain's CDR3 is CASSLARQGGYEQYF. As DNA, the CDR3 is TGTGCCAGCAGCTTAGCGCGTCAGGGGGGCTACGAGCAGTACTTC.